The sample holds many counts of the clone carrying this TCR beta chain. This entry comes from a study of T cell repertoires in cytomegalovirus infection. Each CDR3 protein is one row after TCRdb ran MiXCR on the reads. Found here are some 220,000 distinct CDR3 sequences, approximately 13% of them singletons; the top ten hold 1.6%. Looked up from germline, CDR1 is LGHNA and CDR2 is YSLEER. Trimming cost V 5 bases and J 2 bases, with 9 bases left between them. This CDR3 is 13 amino acids long. The chain has TRBV4-3 and TRBJ2-5, with D uncertain. Sequenced input: PBMCs. This TCR was recovered from a human donor in good health (CMV status not recorded). Some clones in this sample may be carry-over from other donors' samples. CDR3 sequence (DNA): TGCGCCAGCAGCGGGCAGCTACAAGAGACCCAGTACTTC. This encodes CASSGQLQETQYF.